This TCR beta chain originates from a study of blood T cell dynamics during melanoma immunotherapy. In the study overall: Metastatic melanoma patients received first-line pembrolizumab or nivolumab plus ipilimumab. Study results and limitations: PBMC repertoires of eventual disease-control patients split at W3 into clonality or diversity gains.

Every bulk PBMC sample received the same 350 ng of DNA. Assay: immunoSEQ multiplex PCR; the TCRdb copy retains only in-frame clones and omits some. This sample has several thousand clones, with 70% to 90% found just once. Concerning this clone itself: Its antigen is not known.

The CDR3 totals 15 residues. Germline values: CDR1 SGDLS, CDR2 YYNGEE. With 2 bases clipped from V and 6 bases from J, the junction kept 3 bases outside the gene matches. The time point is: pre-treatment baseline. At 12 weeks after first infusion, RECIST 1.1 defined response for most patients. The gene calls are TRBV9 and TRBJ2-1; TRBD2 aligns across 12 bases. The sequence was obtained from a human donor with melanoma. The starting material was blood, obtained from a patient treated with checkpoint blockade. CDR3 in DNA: TGTGCCAGCAGCGTTAGACTAGCGGGAGCCAATGAGCAGTTCTTC. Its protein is CASSVRLAGANEQFF.